This TCR beta chain was documented in a study of Ad26.COV2.S vaccination and SARS-CoV-2 variants. About the research overall: The donor participated in the COV1001 trial, in its Ad26.COV2.S arm. Ad26.COV2.S given intramuscularly, once or twice 56 days apart.

CDR3 length: 16 residues. V was clipped by 0 bases and J by 5 bases; unmatched bases: 5. Germline V CDR1 and CDR2: MNHEY, SMNVEV (reference sequence). Assay used: immunoSEQ multiplex PCR; TCRdb lists only in-frame clones, some missing. The sample shows about 470,000 clones, 90% of them seen only once. As to this clone: Its antigen is unknown.

Notes on the study in general: Considerable breadth of spike-specific CD8+ and CD4+ T cell responses has reportedly been documented following vaccination.

Treatment: about 20 received Ad26.COV2.S at low or high dose, single or two shots; about 5 received placebo; per-sample allocation not given. Sample collection was performed on day 63 after the first vaccine or placebo injection. Adults aged 18-55 years in Boston included the donor. The sample was peripheral blood, taken in a trial of Ad26.COV2.S vaccine versus placebo. The chain has TRBV27 and TRBJ1-4, with 8 bases aligning to TRBD1. The TCR was taken from a person between 18 and 60 years old who received the Ad26.COV2.S COVID-19 vaccine or a placebo. CDR3 amino acids: CASSLSVDRANEKLFF. The CDR3 coding sequence is TGTGCCAGCAGTTTATCTGTGGACAGGGCGAATGAAAAACTGTTTTTT. The whole variable domain, filled in from reference TRBV27 and TRBJ1-4, reads EAQVTQNPRYLITVTGKKLTVTCSQNMNHEYMSWYRQDPGLGLRQIYYSMNVEVTDKGDVPEGYKVSRKEKRNFPLILESPSPNQTSLYFCASSLSVDRANEKLFFGSGTQLSVL.